The clone carrying this TCR beta chain was observed a handful of times. Its antigen is undetermined. Study results and limitations: Tumor Treg TCRs overlapped most with tumor naive CD4+ cells. The larger-cohort validation was restricted to a single TCR beta V-J rearrangement rather than whole repertoires.

Per germline, CDR1 DFQATT and CDR2 SNEGSKA (reference sequence). The junction had 7 bases not matched to a gene; V was cut back by 5 bases and J by 4 bases. This CDR3 spans 13 amino acids. MiXCR, run by TCRdb on the 5' RACE reads, gives a single entry per CDR3 protein. The sample has roughly 52,000 distinct CDR3 sequences, roughly a sixth seen once. What was sequenced was naive CD4+ T cells sorted from blood. Subset described: naive CD4+ T cells, CD4+CD45RA+CD25-. The chain is built from TRBV20-1 and TRBJ2-5; 7 positions agree with TRBD2. The TCR originated in a female donor with breast cancer. CDR3 loop: CSALGGSSETQYF. In DNA form, the CDR3 reads TGCAGTGCTCTAGGCGGGAGTTCAGAGACCCAGTACTTC.